This T cell receptor beta chain came from a study of blood T cells in healthy people across ages. The study's findings and limits: The long-lived group displayed more naive CD4+ cells, plus higher diversity, than the aged donors did. Age showed a roughly linear inverse relationship with TCR beta diversity per million T cells.

Alongside a J-beta primer mix, a sample-barcoded 5' primer served in a second PCR lasting roughly 6 to 11 cycles. TCRdb re-called the 5' RACE reads with MiXCR, one entry per CDR3 protein. The table lists 1.5 million to 2 million distinct CDR3 sequences, roughly 32% of them singletons. Of note for this clonotype: The antigen is undetermined.

The CDR3 loop spans 13 amino acids. Germline CDR1 is SEHNR and CDR2 is FQNEAQ (reference sequence). V lost 4 bases to trimming and J lost 7 bases, with 13 bases between them. What was sequenced was blood. The V gene is TRBV7-9, the J gene TRBJ1-2; no clear D gene. This clonotype was obtained from a woman aged 25-40 years in good health. The CDR3 DNA reads TGTGCCAGCAGCTCACCTGGCTGGGGTGGCTACACCTTC. Translation: CASSSPGWGGYTF.